This TCR beta chain emerged from a study of cytomegalovirus exposure and HLA in healthy donors. Using immunoSEQ multiplex PCR, the repertoire was profiled, and TCRdb retains in-frame clones only, with some absent. The repertoire includes some 150,000 clones, 89% of them detected once, and roughly 9.2% sits in the top ten. With V trimmed by 2 bases and J by 1 base, 8 bases remained unmatched. This CDR3 has 17 amino acids. Looked up from germline, CDR1 is SGDLS and CDR2 is YYNGEE. This clonotype was obtained from a woman aged 18-29 years in good health and CMV-seropositive. The chain uses TRBV9 and TRBJ2-3, with 9 positions matching TRBD1. Sequenced: PBMCs. The CDR3 bases are TGTGCCAGCAGCGTTTTTACAGGGGGCTGGGGCACAGATACGCAGTATTTT. Its translation is CASSVFTGGWGTDTQYF.